This TCR beta chain was identified in a study of blood T cell repertoires in COVID-19 (dated by TCRdb to 2020 to 2022). Broadly, across the study: Samples from collaborators originated in the United States, Italy and Spain and spanned both the acute and convalescent phases of COVID-19. The samples were drawn from two sources: the first 160 participants of the ongoing ImmuneRACE study, and about 1,300 subjects contributed by 6 global collaborators. The repertoires were released in a freely available public database intended as a resource for research on the immune response to SARS-CoV-2. The prospective study material was composed of cDNA or gDNA derived from T cells, B-cell-depleted T cells, or PBMCs. Nearly every sample came with metadata listing a de-identified subject ID, COVID-19 status, age in years and sex. Where available, HLA class I and class II types were taken from metadata supplied by the sample provider and were not determined by assay-based typing. The dataset comprised deeply sampled blood TCRbeta repertoires from subjects exposed to, actively infected with, or recovered from COVID-19. The paper's findings and limits, for the study overall: The quantity of clinical and demographic metadata differed by source and by participant and was supplied without curation.

This clone came up once. Its specific antigen is unknown. One base away there is no much larger clone; base qualities are not given. CDR1 and CDR2 were assigned from the germline V gene (reference sequence) as LNHDA and SQIVND. The CDR3 contains 15 residues, cysteine and phenylalanine counted. CDR3 DNA is the only sequence kept; it has 45 bases, read in frame from the first base. V is pruned by 3 bases and J by 5 bases, leaving 6 bases of the junction without a gene match. TCRbeta CDR3 regions were amplified from genomic DNA by means of the immunoSEQ Assay, a bias-controlled multiplex PCR. The authors' analysis ran thus. The number of nucleated cells in each sample was estimated by amplification of reference gene primers within the assay. To quantify the absolute abundance of each unique TCRbeta CDR3 rearrangement, sequence reads were collapsed and filtered. For each sample, productive Simpson clonality was calculated by taking the square root of Simpson's diversity index across productive rearrangements. Here the immuneACCESS table is served through TCRdb, limited to in-frame sequences with V and J called. Missing clones are a known gap in these copies; in checked studies unresolved V genes cover under half, and the rest lacks a known reason. That table is the source of V, J and clone size, and D and trimming were worked out from the DNA. The sample has 70,000 to 95,000 clones on record, more than 75% of them singletons. The ten largest clones represent approximately 4.8% of the sample.

Each collaborating institution followed its own protocols to collect whole blood in K2EDTA tubes. For TCRbeta analysis, collaborator samples were shipped as frozen whole blood, as isolated PBMCs, or as DNA extracted from either sample type. The receptor was derived from a woman of 80 years or more with active COVID-19. Sequencing was done on a sample of peripheral blood. The chain is made from TRBV19 and TRBJ2-5, with TRBD2 identical over 10 junction bases. The CDR3 here reads CASSITSGTLETQYF. DNA sequence: TGTGCCAGTAGTATTACTAGCGGGACTTTGGAGACCCAGTACTTC.